A selection of T cell receptor beta chains follows, all from one sample in a study of T-cell reconstitution after alpha-beta-depleted transplantation in children. Each CDR3 protein gets one entry after TCRdb re-called the PCR reads with MiXCR. The sample gives hundreds of thousands of distinct CDR3 sequences, under 8.5% of which show up once; 35% is in the top ten. The sequencing used PBMCs, mostly from graft donor cells, collected 360 days after TCRalphabeta/CD19-depleted stem cell transplant. These receptor sequences come from a male patient aged 2-10 years who had a stem cell transplant for acute myeloid leukemia, so the T cells may come from the graft donor. CDR3s include the opening cysteine and the closing phenylalanine or tryptophan.

cdr3_aa j_call v_call
CASSQDSGRYTDTQYF TRBJ2-3 TRBV3-1
CASSPGGSSTGETQYF TRBJ2-5 TRBV4-1
CASSSADYGYTF TRBJ1-2 TRBV12-3/TRBV12-4
CASSLAQDGDTQYF TRBJ2-3 TRBV5-1
CASSPDGQWDGYTF TRBJ1-2 TRBV2
CSVNRGQADTQYF TRBJ2-3 TRBV29-1
CASSLRSLFINTEAFF TRBJ1-1 TRBV5-5
CASSHPGTGVGNEQFF TRBJ2-1 TRBV7-3
CSASYLTRSEGEQFF TRBJ2-1 TRBV20-1
CASSGPAQETQYF TRBJ2-5 TRBV6-1
CASSLIREGLSTDTQYF TRBJ2-3 TRBV5-5
CASSFSPGDFPNTGELFF TRBJ2-2 TRBV12-3/TRBV12-4
CASSLEQGNQPQHF TRBJ1-5 TRBV7-6
CASSPQGGKNIQYF TRBJ2-4 TRBV9
CASTGLGQETQYF TRBJ2-5 TRBV2